These T cell receptor beta chains were read from a single sample in a study of graft-versus-host responses after intestinal transplantation. For these TCRs, the target antigens are not known. Assay used: immunoSEQ multiplex PCR; TCRdb lists only in-frame clones, some missing. This table has 45,000 to 50,000 clones, nearly 95% appearing once. Sample: unstimulated CD4+ T cells sorted from spleen or lymph node cells, taken before transplant. Every receptor here comes from a human donor who was the organ donor for an intestinal transplant. CDR3s include the opening cysteine and the closing phenylalanine or tryptophan. The order of the fields is J gene, D gene, V gene, clone size, CDR3 protein, CDR3 DNA. A D gene is named only where the DNA matches it firmly. Only part of the rows carry a size: once, few, many, or a class if the clone is expanded.

j_call: TRBJ2-5
d_call: TRBD2
v_call: TRBV28
clone_size: -
cdr3_aa: CASRHPPLLAGTYQETQYF
cdr3_nt: TGTGCCAGCAGACACCCTCCTCTACTAGCGGGAACGTACCAAGAGACCCAGTACTTC

j_call: TRBJ2-1
d_call: -
v_call: TRBV5-4
clone_size: -
cdr3_aa: CASSPGRRSYNEQFF
cdr3_nt: TGTGCCAGCAGTCCCGGGAGAAGGTCCTACAATGAGCAGTTCTTC

j_call: TRBJ2-1
d_call: TRBD2
v_call: TRBV11-2
clone_size: once
cdr3_aa: CASSFGTGGPDEQFF
cdr3_nt: TGTGCCAGCAGCTTCGGGACGGGAGGGCCGGATGAGCAGTTCTTC

j_call: TRBJ2-3
d_call: -
v_call: TRBV6-5
clone_size: -
cdr3_aa: CASSRGTDTQYF
cdr3_nt: TGTGCCAGCAGCCGGGGCACAGATACGCAGTATTTT

j_call: TRBJ1-5
d_call: TRBD1
v_call: TRBV7-9
clone_size: -
cdr3_aa: CASSSTGVGNQPQHF
cdr3_nt: TGTGCCAGCAGCTCGACAGGGGTGGGGAATCAGCCCCAGCATTTT

j_call: TRBJ2-5
d_call: TRBD2
v_call: TRBV2
clone_size: -
cdr3_aa: CASGSPSGGAGETQYF
cdr3_nt: TGTGCCAGCGGGAGTCCTAGCGGGGGGGCGGGGGAGACCCAGTACTTC

j_call: TRBJ2-7
d_call: -
v_call: TRBV19
clone_size: -
cdr3_aa: CASSILGGSYEQYF
cdr3_nt: TGTGCCAGTAGTATTCTTGGAGGGTCCTACGAGCAGTACTTC

j_call: TRBJ2-3
d_call: TRBD2
v_call: TRBV2
clone_size: -
cdr3_aa: CASISGSRTDTQYF
cdr3_nt: TGTGCCAGCATTAGCGGGAGCCGGACAGATACGCAGTATTTT

j_call: TRBJ2-5
d_call: -
v_call: TRBV7-3
clone_size: once
cdr3_aa: CASSLRGRETQYF
cdr3_nt: TGTGCCAGCAGCTTAAGGGGGCGAGAGACCCAGTACTTC

j_call: TRBJ1-3
d_call: -
v_call: TRBV5-1
clone_size: -
cdr3_aa: CASSLEGSSGNTIYF
cdr3_nt: TGCGCCAGCAGCTTGGAGGGGAGCTCTGGAAACACCATATATTTT

j_call: TRBJ2-7
d_call: TRBD1
v_call: TRBV5-4
clone_size: -
cdr3_aa: CASSGTGTGGGYEQYF
cdr3_nt: TGTGCCAGCAGCGGAACCGGGACAGGGGGCGGGTACGAGCAGTACTTC

j_call: TRBJ1-5
d_call: -
v_call: TRBV12-2
clone_size: -
cdr3_aa: CASRLGFADNQPQHF
cdr3_nt: TGTGCAAGTCGCTTAGGATTCGCAGATAATCAGCCCCAGCATTTT

j_call: TRBJ2-1
d_call: TRBD2
v_call: TRBV9
clone_size: -
cdr3_aa: CASSVEGRAVYEQFF
cdr3_nt: TGTGCCAGCAGCGTAGAAGGGAGGGCGGTATATGAGCAGTTCTTC

j_call: TRBJ2-7
d_call: TRBD2
v_call: TRBV4-3
clone_size: -
cdr3_aa: CASSQVALAGPSYEQYF
cdr3_nt: TGCGCCAGCAGCCAAGTAGCCCTAGCGGGCCCGTCCTACGAGCAGTACTTC

j_call: TRBJ2-2
d_call: -
v_call: TRBV5-4
clone_size: -
cdr3_aa: CASSLEGRGSIMSGELFF
cdr3_nt: TGTGCCAGCAGCCTAGAAGGCAGGGGCTCAATCATGAGCGGGGAGCTGTTTTTT

j_call: TRBJ2-5
d_call: -
v_call: TRBV20-1
clone_size: -
cdr3_aa: CSARVPAQYF
cdr3_nt: TGCAGTGCTAGAGTCCCGGCCCAGTACTTC

j_call: TRBJ2-1
d_call: TRBD2
v_call: TRBV30
clone_size: -
cdr3_aa: CAWTEGLAGGDEQFF
cdr3_nt: TGTGCCTGGACCGAGGGACTAGCGGGAGGGGATGAGCAGTTCTTC

j_call: TRBJ2-1
d_call: -
v_call: TRBV29-1
clone_size: -
cdr3_aa: CSVAASSYNEQFF
cdr3_nt: TGCAGCGTCGCAGCGAGCTCCTACAATGAGCAGTTCTTC

j_call: TRBJ2-5
d_call: TRBD1
v_call: TRBV14
clone_size: -
cdr3_aa: CASSQGKTGVETQYF
cdr3_nt: TGTGCCAGCAGCCAAGGGAAGACAGGGGTAGAGACCCAGTACTTC

j_call: TRBJ1-5
d_call: TRBD1
v_call: TRBV19
clone_size: few
cdr3_aa: CASSIRTGVQPQHF
cdr3_nt: TGTGCCAGTAGTATAAGGACAGGGGTTCAGCCCCAGCATTTT